This passage covers 31 T cell receptor beta chains from one sample sequenced in a study of blood T cell repertoires in COVID-19 (dated by TCRdb to about 2020). Library method: the immunoSEQ multiplex PCR assay. What TCRdb holds here is the immuneACCESS table cut down to in-frame rearrangements. Part of the clones is not present; checked against another copy, under half of the missing clones reflect an unresolved V gene, and the others are unexplained. The sample table holds hundreds of thousands of clones, of which nearly 90% were seen once. 1.5% to 2% of the sample is held by the ten biggest clonotypes. Sequencing was done on a sample of PBMCs or T cells enriched from blood (not recorded which). These receptors were obtained from a woman younger than 35 with acute COVID-19.

The rearrangement uses TRBV3-1 (or the pseudogene TRBV3-2) and TRBJ1-2; D gene ambiguous. The CDR3 totals 14 residues. Trimming stripped 1 base from V and 4 bases from J, with 10 bases between. Germline CDR1 and CDR2: LGHDT and YNNKEL (reference sequence). CDR3 DNA: TGTGCCAGCAGCCAAGGAGGGTTCGGCTATGGCTACACCTTC. Protein sequence: CASSQGGFGYGYTF.

The chain links TRBV12-3 or TRBV12-4 to TRBJ2-5; 7 bases match TRBD1. J lost 4 bases, V lost 6 bases, and 2 bases had no gene match. This CDR3 is 12 amino acids long. CDR3 loop: CASRSGGETQYF. CDR3 in DNA: TGTGCCAGCAGATCAGGGGGAGAGACCCAGTACTTC.

The rearrangement joins TRBV27 to TRBJ1-1, with D maybe TRBD1 (6 bases). The V gene lost 3 bases and the J gene lost 1 base, with 9 bases spanning the gap. Looked up from germline, CDR1 is MNHEY and CDR2 is SMNVEV (reference sequence). The CDR3 length is 14 residues. The CDR3 region is CASSFGGWNTEAFF. DNA for the CDR3: TGTGCCAGCAGTTTTGGGGGCTGGAACACTGAAGCTTTCTTT.

V and J are TRBV5-1 and TRBJ2-7, with 11 nucleotides matching TRBD2. J gave up 4 bases and V 1 base, and 4 bases lay outside the gene matches. CDR3 size: 15 residues. Germline V gene lookup returns CDR1 SGHRS and CDR2 YFSETQ. For the CDR3, the DNA is TGCGCCAGCAGCTTGAGAACTAGCGGGAGTTACGAGCAGTACTTC. Its translation: CASSLRTSGSYEQYF. The variable domain in full, completed from reference TRBV5-1 and TRBJ2-7, reads KAGVTQTPRYLIKTRGQQVTLSCSPISGHRSVSWYQQTPGQGLQFLFEYFSETQRNKGNFPGRFSGRQFSNSRSEMNVSTLELGDSALYLCASSLRTSGSYEQYFGPGTRLTVT.

V and J are TRBV5-1 and TRBJ2-2; possibly TRBD2 for D (9 bases). This CDR3 has 14 amino acids. V lost 4 bases and J 11 bases, leaving 18 bases between the germline ends. Germline CDR1 reads SGHRS; CDR2 reads YFSETQ. DNA of the CDR3: TGCGCCAGCAGCCAGGGGGCGGGAGGGACCGAGCTGTTTTTT. This gives the protein CASSQGAGGTELFF. The full variable domain, completed using reference TRBV5-1 and TRBJ2-2, is KAGVTQTPRYLIKTRGQQVTLSCSPISGHRSVSWYQQTPGQGLQFLFEYFSETQRNKGNFPGRFSGRQFSNSRSEMNVSTLELGDSALYLCASSQGAGGTELFFGEGSRLTVL.

This chain uses TRBV19 with TRBJ2-1, with 8 bases identical to TRBD1. Germline V CDR1 and CDR2: LNHDA, SQIVND (reference sequence). The CDR3 sequence is 12 residues long. V lost 9 bases to trimming and J lost 6 bases; unmatched junction nucleotides: 4. CDR3: CASRDRGNEQFF. CDR3 DNA: TGTGCCAGCAGAGACAGGGGCAATGAGCAGTTCTTC.

The rearrangement uses TRBV19 and TRBJ1-1; no definite D call. Deletions cut 7 bases from V and 7 bases from J, with 13 bases between. The CDR3 is 12 amino acids. CDR1 is LNHDA, CDR2 SQIVND, per germline (reference sequence). The chain's CDR3 is CASIDATDEAFF. The CDR3 DNA reads as TGTGCCAGTATTGACGCCACAGATGAAGCTTTCTTT.

This chain joins TRBV6-5 and TRBJ2-1; tentative D call: TRBD1 (6 bases). This CDR3 spans 14 amino acids. Germline V gene data show CDR1 as MNHEY and CDR2 as SVGAGI. The V and J ends lost 0 bases and 8 bases respectively, with 11 bases between them. CDR3 coding DNA: TGTGCCAGCAGTTACTCGGACAGCGAGGATGAGCAGTTCTTC. Residues: CASSYSDSEDEQFF.

The chain uses TRBV3-1 (or the pseudogene TRBV3-2) and TRBJ1-2; TRBD1 agrees at 10 bases. The CDR3 spans 16 residues. J was trimmed by 2 bases and V by 0 bases; bases with no gene match: 3. Germline V CDR1 and CDR2: LGHDT, YNNKEL (reference sequence). CDR3 in DNA: TGTGCCAGCAGCCAAGAAAGGGGACAGGGGAACTATGGCTACACCTTC. It codes for CASSQERGQGNYGYTF.

V gene TRBV5-1 combines with J gene TRBJ1-3, with TRBD1 matching 8 bases. J gave up 4 bases and V 5 bases, and 11 bases lay outside the gene matches. This CDR3 has 16 residues. From germline, CDR1 is SGHRS and CDR2 YFSETQ. CDR3 nucleotides: TGCGCCAGCAGTTCCGGACAGGGAATAACAGGAAACACCATATATTTT. It encodes CASSSGQGITGNTIYF.

The chain couples TRBV2 to TRBJ2-7; 9 nucleotides match TRBD2. In germline, CDR1 is SNHLY, CDR2 FYNNEI. The CDR3 sequence is 15 residues long. V shed 6 bases, J shed 3 bases, and the junction held 9 bases outside the gene matches. CDR3 sequence: CASSLAGENLYEQYF. The CDR3 DNA sequence: TGTGCCAGCAGCTTAGCGGGGGAAAACCTCTACGAGCAGTACTTC.

This chain connects TRBV9 to TRBJ2-7; a weak D match, TRBD1 (6 bases). This CDR3 has 13 residues. CDR1 is SGDLS, CDR2 YYNGEE, per germline. V gave up 4 bases and J gave up 9 bases, with 17 bases separating them. The CDR3 DNA is TGTGCCAGCAGCCCAGGGAACAGGGAAGGGCAGTACTTC. It codes for CASSPGNREGQYF.

The chain couples TRBV7-9 to TRBJ1-1; 7 positions agree with TRBD1. The germline V gene has CDR1 SEHNR and CDR2 FQNEAQ (reference sequence). This CDR3 contains 19 residues. J gave up 0 bases and V 3 bases, and 16 bases lay outside the gene matches. The CDR3 DNA is TGTGCCAGCAGCTTTCCCCGGACAGGCCTAGGTGCTATGAACACTGAAGCTTTCTTT. It yields the protein CASSFPRTGLGAMNTEAFF.

The J gene is TRBJ2-7, the V gene TRBV2; no definite D call. CDR1 SNHLY and CDR2 FYNNEI come from the germline V gene. The ends were cut back, 6 bases at V and 3 bases at J, with 6 bases in the middle. The CDR3 contains 11 residues. CDR3 sequence reads: CASRSVYEQYF. The CDR3 DNA is TGTGCCAGCAGGAGTGTCTACGAGCAGTACTTC.

The rearrangement uses TRBV7-2 and TRBJ1-5; 8 nucleotides line up with TRBD1. This CDR3 has 15 residues. Unmatched junction bases numbered 8, after V lost 1 base and J lost 9 bases. Germline V gives CDR1 SGHTA, CDR2 FQGNSA. CDR3 protein: CASSLDSGGSWPQHF. The CDR3 nucleotides are TGTGCCAGCAGCTTAGATTCAGGGGGCAGTTGGCCCCAGCATTTT.

The genes are TRBV28 and TRBJ2-7; TRBD2 aligns across 9 bases. V lost 5 bases, J lost 7 bases, and 12 bases stayed unmatched. This CDR3 is 15 amino acids long. The germline gives CDR1 MDHEN, CDR2 SYDVKM. CDR3 coding DNA: TGTGCCAGCAGTAATAGCGGGAGCTTTGGCGGGGAGCAGTACTTC. It codes for CASSNSGSFGGEQYF.

The chain links TRBV9 to TRBJ2-7; the match to TRBD1 covers 9 bases. Germline V gives CDR1 SGDLS, CDR2 YYNGEE. The CDR3 length is 15 residues. The J segment lost 3 bases and the V segment lost 0 bases, leaving 4 bases of the junction unmatched. For the CDR3, the DNA is TGTGCCAGCAGCGTAGGGGACAGGGAAAACTACGAGCAGTACTTC. Translating it yields CASSVGDRENYEQYF.

V and J are TRBV27 and TRBJ1-5, with D unclear. The CDR3 is 13 amino acids. Germline V gives CDR1 MNHEY, CDR2 SMNVEV (reference sequence). V gave up 6 bases and J gave up 3 bases, with 9 bases separating them. The CDR3: CASSLSHNQPQHF. The CDR3 coding sequence is TGTGCCAGCAGCTTGAGCCACAATCAGCCCCAGCATTTT.

This chain's CDR3 is CATSDLGRHRRGPETQYF. CDR3 DNA: TGTGCCACCAGTGATTTGGGCCGCCACAGGAGGGGGCCAGAGACCCAGTACTTC. The V call is TRBV24-1, the J call TRBJ2-5; weak D call: TRBD1 (7 bases). Between the trimmed V and J ends, which lost 0 bases and 4 bases, there was a span of 20 bases. This CDR3 contains 18 residues. Germline V gene sequence: CDR1 KGHDR, CDR2 SFDVKD.

This chain links TRBV5-4 with TRBJ2-1; D not certain. The V gene lost 2 bases and the J gene lost 7 bases, with 10 bases spanning the gap. The CDR3 is 13 amino acids. CDR1 is SGHNT and CDR2 is YYREEE in the germline V gene (reference sequence). The DNA of the CDR3 is TGTGCCAGCAGCTTTCCCACACAAAATGAGCAGTTCTTC. It translates to CASSFPTQNEQFF.

The chain uses TRBV7-2 and TRBJ2-7; maybe TRBD1 (6 bases). Germline values: CDR1 SGHTA, CDR2 FQGNSA. V was cut by 5 bases and J by 3 bases, with 14 bases left in between. The CDR3 loop spans 14 amino acids. CDR3 in amino acids: CASSPGQRFYEQYF. DNA for the CDR3: TGTGCCAGCAGCCCCGGACAGAGATTCTACGAGCAGTACTTC.

CDR3 amino acids: CSAGGIANLYEQYF. The CDR3 nucleotides read TGCAGTGCTGGTGGAATTGCGAACCTCTACGAGCAGTACTTC. The rearrangement joins TRBV20-1 to TRBJ2-7; the D is unclear. Between the trimmed V and J ends, which lost 5 bases and 3 bases, there was a span of 17 bases. This CDR3 spans 14 amino acids. CDR1 is DFQATT, CDR2 SNEGSKA, per germline (reference sequence).

This clone was recorded only once. The chain employs TRBV20-1 and TRBJ2-3; perhaps TRBD2 as D (6 bases). The CDR3 has 13 residues. CDR1 DFQATT and CDR2 SNEGSKA come from the germline V gene (reference sequence). The ends were cut back, 3 bases at V and 1 base at J, with 8 bases in the middle. CDR3 sequence: CSASLAGTDTQYF. The CDR3 DNA reads TGCAGTGCTAGTTTAGCGGGCACAGATACGCAGTATTTT.

The V gene is TRBV7-6, the J gene TRBJ2-1, with a tentative D call TRBD2 (5 bases). From germline, CDR1 is SGHVS and CDR2 FNYEAQ. The CDR3 consists of 16 residues. Trimming shortened V by 1 base and J by 7 bases, and 17 bases separated the two germline ends. The CDR3 nucleotides are TGTGCCAGCAGCTTAGTACGAGAGGGAGATAGGAATGAGCAGTTCTTC. It yields the protein CASSLVREGDRNEQFF.

The chain couples TRBV23-1 to TRBJ2-7; 11 bases match TRBD1. TRBV23-1 is an ORF, with its function uncertain. With V trimmed by 11 bases and J by 3 bases, 12 bases remained unmatched. The CDR3 extends over 15 amino acids. The DNA for the CDR3 is TGCGCCCCCACCGAATATGGGACAGGGGGCTACGAGCAGTACTTC. Translating gives CAPTEYGTGGYEQYF.

This clone showed up just a few times. The rearrangement links TRBV7-9 to TRBJ1-5, with 9 bases matching TRBD1. The CDR3 consists of 15 residues. The J segment lost 7 bases and the V segment lost 5 bases, leaving 9 bases of the junction unmatched. Per germline, CDR1 SEHNR and CDR2 FQNEAQ (reference sequence). CDR3 protein: CASSPTGGLGQPQHF. In DNA, the CDR3 is TGTGCCAGCAGCCCAACAGGGGGCTTGGGGCAGCCCCAGCATTTT.

The chain couples TRBV9 to TRBJ2-2; 7 nucleotides line up with TRBD2. The V and J ends lost 4 bases and 4 bases, in that order; junction bases with no gene match: 4. Germline assignment: CDR1 SGDLS and CDR2 YYNGEE. The length of the CDR3 is 14 residues. CDR3 loop: CASSKREVTGELFF. The CDR3 DNA is TGTGCCAGCAGCAAACGGGAGGTCACCGGGGAGCTGTTTTTT.

This chain connects TRBV6-4 to TRBJ2-1; D unclear. Germline lookup yields CDR1 MRHNA and CDR2 SNTAGT. V gave up 6 bases and J gave up 8 bases, with 14 bases separating them. The CDR3 is 13 amino acids. The CDR3: CASSASVFDEQFF. For the CDR3, the DNA is TGTGCCAGCAGCGCGTCCGTTTTTGATGAGCAGTTCTTC.

The V call is TRBV11-2, the J call TRBJ2-1; the D gene is possibly TRBD2 (5 bases). This CDR3 region has 17 residues. V shed 5 bases and J shed 0 bases, with 17 bases lying between them. CDR1 is SGHAT and CDR2 is FQNNGV in the germline V gene. The CDR3 reads CASSPGVLANSYNEQFF. The CDR3, as DNA: TGTGCCAGCAGCCCCGGGGTGCTAGCCAACTCCTACAATGAGCAGTTCTTC. Variable domain in full (rest from reference TRBV11-2 and TRBJ2-1): EAGVAQSPRYKIIEKRQSVAFWCNPISGHATLYWYQQILGQGPKLLIQFQNNGVVDDSQLPKDRFSAERLKGVDSTLKIQPAKLEDSAVYLCASSPGVLANSYNEQFFGPGTRLTVL.

This chain uses TRBV27 with TRBJ2-7, with D possibly TRBD2 on 6 matching bases. CDR3 size: 15 residues. With 5 bases removed from V and 0 bases from J, the gap between germline ends came to 14 bases. CDR1 MNHEY and CDR2 SMNVEV come from the germline V gene (reference sequence). CDR3 coding DNA: TGTGCCAGCAGTCCCGGGACTCCCCACTCCTACGAGCAGTACTTC. Protein sequence: CASSPGTPHSYEQYF.

Concerning this clone: This sample also contains other DNA sequences that code for the same CDR3. DNA for the CDR3: TGTGCCAGCAGCTTAGGGCGGAACTACGAGCAGTACTTC. This gives the protein CASSLGRNYEQYF. The chain joins TRBV11-3 to TRBJ2-7; D remains ambiguous. V dropped 1 base and J dropped 3 bases, with 7 bases sitting between them. Germline CDR1 SGHNT, CDR2 YENEEA. This CDR3 is 13 amino acids long. Full variable domain (outside the CDR3, taken from reference TRBV11-3 and TRBJ2-7): EAGVVQSPRYKIIEKKQPVAFWCNPISGHNTLYWYLQNLGQGPELLIRYENEEAVDDSQLPKDRFSAERLKGVDSTLKIQPAELGDSAVYLCASSLGRNYEQYFGPGTRLTVT.